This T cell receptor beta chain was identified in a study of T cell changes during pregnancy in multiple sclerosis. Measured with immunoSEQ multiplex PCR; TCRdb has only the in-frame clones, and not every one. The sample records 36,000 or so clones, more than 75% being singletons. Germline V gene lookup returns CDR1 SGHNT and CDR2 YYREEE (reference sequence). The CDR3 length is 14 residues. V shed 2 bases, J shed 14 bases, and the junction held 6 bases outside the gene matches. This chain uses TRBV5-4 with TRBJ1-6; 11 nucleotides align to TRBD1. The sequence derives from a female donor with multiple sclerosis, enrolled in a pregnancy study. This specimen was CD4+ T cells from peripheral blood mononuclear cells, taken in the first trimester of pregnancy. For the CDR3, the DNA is TGTGCCAGCAGCTTTGGACAGGGGGCGTCTACCCTCCACTTT. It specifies CASSFGQGASTLHF.